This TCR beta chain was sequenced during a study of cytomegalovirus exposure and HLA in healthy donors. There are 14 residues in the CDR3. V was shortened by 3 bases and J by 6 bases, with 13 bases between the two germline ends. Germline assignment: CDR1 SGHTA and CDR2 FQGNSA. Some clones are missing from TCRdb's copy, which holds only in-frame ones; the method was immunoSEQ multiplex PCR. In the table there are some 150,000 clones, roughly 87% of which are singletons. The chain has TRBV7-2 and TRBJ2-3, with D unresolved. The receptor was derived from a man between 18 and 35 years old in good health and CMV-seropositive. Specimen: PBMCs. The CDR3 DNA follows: TGTGCCAGCAGCTTGCCGACCGCGAGGGATACGCAGTATTTT. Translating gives CASSLPTARDTQYF.